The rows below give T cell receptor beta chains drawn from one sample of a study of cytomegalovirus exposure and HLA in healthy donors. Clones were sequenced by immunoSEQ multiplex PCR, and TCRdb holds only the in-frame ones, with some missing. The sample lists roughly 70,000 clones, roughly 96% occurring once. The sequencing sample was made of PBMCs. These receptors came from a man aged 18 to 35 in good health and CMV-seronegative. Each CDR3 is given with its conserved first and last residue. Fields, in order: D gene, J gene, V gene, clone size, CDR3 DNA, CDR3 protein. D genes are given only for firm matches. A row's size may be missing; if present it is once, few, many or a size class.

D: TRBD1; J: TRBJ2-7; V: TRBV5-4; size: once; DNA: TGTGCCAGCAGCTTGGCCTCGGGACAGGGGGTTTACGAGCAGTACTTC; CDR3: CASSLASGQGVYEQYF
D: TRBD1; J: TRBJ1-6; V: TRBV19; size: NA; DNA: TGTGCCAGTAGTGACACGACAGGGACTAATTCACCCCTCCACTTT; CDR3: CASSDTTGTNSPLHF
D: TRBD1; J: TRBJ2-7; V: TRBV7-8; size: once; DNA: TGTGCCAGCAGCCCCGGGACAGGTTCCTACGAGCAGTACTTC; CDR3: CASSPGTGSYEQYF
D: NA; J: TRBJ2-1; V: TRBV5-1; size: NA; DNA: TGCGCCAGCAGCTTGTCGACCTTGAGGGCCCCGTACTCCTACAATGAGCAGTTCTTC; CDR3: CASSLSTLRAPYSYNEQFF
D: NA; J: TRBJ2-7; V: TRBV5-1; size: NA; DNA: TGCGCCAGCAGCTGGACAGGGGGGACTAGCGGCTACGAGCAGTACTTC; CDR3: CASSWTGGTSGYEQYF
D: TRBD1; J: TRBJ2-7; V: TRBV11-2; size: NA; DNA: TGTGCCAGCAGGCCGAGTAGGGGGGACAGGGGGACAGTCCACGAGCAGTACTTC; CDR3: CASRPSRGDRGTVHEQYF
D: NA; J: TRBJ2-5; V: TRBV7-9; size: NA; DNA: TGTGCCAGCAGCTTAATAACGCGGGAGACCCAGTACTTC; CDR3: CASSLITRETQYF
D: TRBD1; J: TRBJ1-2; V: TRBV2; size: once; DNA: TGTGCCAGCGGAGGGACAGGGATTTACTATGGCTACACCTTC; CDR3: CASGGTGIYYGYTF
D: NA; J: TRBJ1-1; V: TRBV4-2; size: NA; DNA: TGTGCCAGCAGCCAAGATGCGGGGGACCTCGATACTGAAGCTTTCTTT; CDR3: CASSQDAGDLDTEAFF
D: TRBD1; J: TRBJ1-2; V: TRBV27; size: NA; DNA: TGTGCCAGCAAGGGGGCGAGCGATGGCTACACCTTC; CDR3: CASKGASDGYTF
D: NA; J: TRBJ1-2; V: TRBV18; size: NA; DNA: TGTGCCAGCTCACCAGACACGAATGCCTATGGCTACACCTTC; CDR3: CASSPDTNAYGYTF
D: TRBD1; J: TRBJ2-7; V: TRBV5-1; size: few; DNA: TGCGCCAGCAGCGCGGGGACAGGGACCTACGAGCAGTACTTC; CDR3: CASSAGTGTYEQYF
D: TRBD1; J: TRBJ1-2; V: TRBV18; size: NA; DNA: TGTGCCAGCACGGGGACAGGGGTTCTCTCTTTGGACTATGGCTACACCTTC; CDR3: CASTGTGVLSLDYGYTF
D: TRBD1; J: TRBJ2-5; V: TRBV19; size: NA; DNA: TGTGCCAGTAGTACCGGGACAGGGGGGGAGACCCAGTACTTC; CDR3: CASSTGTGGETQYF
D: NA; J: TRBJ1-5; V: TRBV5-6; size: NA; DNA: TGTGCCAGCAGCGACGCGGGGTCTAGTCAGCCCCAGCATTTT; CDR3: CASSDAGSSQPQHF
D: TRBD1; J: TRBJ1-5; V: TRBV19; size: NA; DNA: TGTGCCAGTGTATATACTACAGGACAGGGAGGCAATCAGCCCCAGCATTTT; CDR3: CASVYTTGQGGNQPQHF
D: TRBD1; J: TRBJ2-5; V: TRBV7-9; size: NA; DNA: TGTGCCAGCAGAAACTGGGACAGGGGAAGGGAGACCCAGTACTTC; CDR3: CASRNWDRGRETQYF
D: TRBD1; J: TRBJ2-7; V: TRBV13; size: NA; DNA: TGTGCCAGCAGCTTAATAGTGGGACAGGGGAGGGGCGAGCAGTACTTC; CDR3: CASSLIVGQGRGEQYF
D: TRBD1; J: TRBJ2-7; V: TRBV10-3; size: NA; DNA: TGTGCCATCCGGCCTGGGACAGGGGCCTACGAGCAGTACTTC; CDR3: CAIRPGTGAYEQYF
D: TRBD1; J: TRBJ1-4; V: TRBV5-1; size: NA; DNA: TGCGCCAGCAGCAGGACAGGGTACGGGACTAATGAAAAACTGTTTTTT; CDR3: CASSRTGYGTNEKLFF
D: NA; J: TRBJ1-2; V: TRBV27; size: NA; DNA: TGTGCCAGCAGATATGACAGGAACTATGGCTACACCTTC; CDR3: CASRYDRNYGYTF
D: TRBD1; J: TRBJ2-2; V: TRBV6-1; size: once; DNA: TGTGCCAGCAGCCAGACAGGGGCCGGGGAGCTGTTTTTT; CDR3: CASSQTGAGELFF
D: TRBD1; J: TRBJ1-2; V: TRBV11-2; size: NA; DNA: TGTGCCAGCAGCTTCGGGACAGGGCATGGCTACACCTTC; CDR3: CASSFGTGHGYTF
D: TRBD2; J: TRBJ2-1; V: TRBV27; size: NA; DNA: TGTGCCAGCAGTCCGGGACTAGCGGGGCACAATGAGCAGTTCTTC; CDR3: CASSPGLAGHNEQFF
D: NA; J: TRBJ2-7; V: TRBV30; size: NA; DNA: TGTGCCTGGAGTGAAACAGCTCGGGAGCAGTACTTC; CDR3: CAWSETAREQYF
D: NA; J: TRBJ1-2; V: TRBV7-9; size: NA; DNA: TGTGCCAGCAGCTTATCGGGGGGGCAAGGCTACACCTTC; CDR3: CASSLSGGQGYTF
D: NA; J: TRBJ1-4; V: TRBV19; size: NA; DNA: TGTGCCTCGAGCGTCGCGGAAAAACTGTTTTTT; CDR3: CASSVAEKLFF
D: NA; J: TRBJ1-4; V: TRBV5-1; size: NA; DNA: TGCGCCAGCAGCTACCAGGGTTGGGAAAAACTGTTTTTT; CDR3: CASSYQGWEKLFF
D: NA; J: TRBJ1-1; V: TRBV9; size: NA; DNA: TGTGCCAGCAGCGTAGTGGGGGGGAGCACTGAAGCTTTCTTT; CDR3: CASSVVGGSTEAFF
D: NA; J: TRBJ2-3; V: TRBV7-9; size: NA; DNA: TGTGCCAGCAGCTCGGGACTGTACACAGATACGCAGTATTTT; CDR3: CASSSGLYTDTQYF
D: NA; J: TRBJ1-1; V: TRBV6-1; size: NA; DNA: TGTGCCAGCAGTGTAAGGGGGGGGATGGGGAACACTGAAGCTTTCTTT; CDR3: CASSVRGGMGNTEAFF